The rows below give T cell receptor beta chains drawn from one sample of a study of OX40 agonist ivuxolimab in advanced cancers. Profiled with immunoSEQ multiplex PCR; TCRdb holds only in-frame clones, not every one. The sample has around 72,000 clones; 80% to 90% are singletons. Source: CD4+ or CD8+ T cells sorted from blood, taken in a trial of the OX40 agonist ivuxolimab. The receptor source for this set is an adult with an advanced solid tumor such as melanoma, head and neck, liver or kidney cancer. The CDR3 runs from the conserved cysteine through the conserved F or W. D genes are given only for firm matches. For some rows the clone size is stated as once, few or many, or as a class when expanded; others skip it.

v_call: TRBV29-1; j_call: TRBJ2-7; clone_size: -; d_call: TRBD1; cdr3_nt: TGCAGCGTTGAGGCTGACAGGGGTCCCGAGCAGTACTTC; cdr3_aa: CSVEADRGPEQYF
v_call: TRBV19; j_call: TRBJ2-3; clone_size: -; d_call: TRBD1; cdr3_nt: TGTGCCAGTAGTCCTCGACAGGGCAGAAACACAGATACGCAGTATTTT; cdr3_aa: CASSPRQGRNTDTQYF
v_call: TRBV19; j_call: TRBJ2-3; clone_size: -; d_call: TRBD2; cdr3_nt: TGTGCCAGTACGCTAGCGGGAGCCGGCACAGATACGCAGTATTTT; cdr3_aa: CASTLAGAGTDTQYF
v_call: TRBV6-1; j_call: TRBJ2-1; clone_size: -; d_call: TRBD1; cdr3_nt: TGTGCCAGCAGTTATGACAGGGATGAGCAGTTCTTC; cdr3_aa: CASSYDRDEQFF
v_call: TRBV5-5; j_call: TRBJ2-7; clone_size: -; d_call: -; cdr3_nt: TGTGCCAGCAGGTTCGGCCCGGGACTGAGCTCTGGGCAGTACTTC; cdr3_aa: CASRFGPGLSSGQYF
v_call: TRBV30; j_call: TRBJ2-3; clone_size: once; d_call: -; cdr3_nt: TGTGCCTGGAGTAGTCCGGCCGGGACAGATACGCAGTATTTT; cdr3_aa: CAWSSPAGTDTQYF
v_call: TRBV28; j_call: TRBJ1-2; clone_size: once; d_call: -; cdr3_nt: TGTGCCAGCAGTTTTAGGGACATCGTCTATGGCTACACCTTC; cdr3_aa: CASSFRDIVYGYTF
v_call: TRBV6-1; j_call: TRBJ2-3; clone_size: once; d_call: -; cdr3_nt: TGTGCCAGCAGTGAACGGGGAGATACGCAGTATTTT; cdr3_aa: CASSERGDTQYF
v_call: TRBV6-1; j_call: TRBJ2-1; clone_size: -; d_call: TRBD1; cdr3_nt: TGTGCCAGCAGTACTGGACAGGGGGTTGGTGAGCAGTTCTTC; cdr3_aa: CASSTGQGVGEQFF
v_call: TRBV18; j_call: TRBJ2-2; clone_size: -; d_call: -; cdr3_nt: TGTGCCAGCTCACCACCGCACATAAACACCGGGGAGCTGTTTTTT; cdr3_aa: CASSPPHINTGELFF
v_call: TRBV7-9; j_call: TRBJ1-1; clone_size: -; d_call: TRBD1; cdr3_nt: TGTGCCAGCGGCGGAAAACAGGGGGGTACTGAAGCTTTCTTT; cdr3_aa: CASGGKQGGTEAFF
v_call: TRBV19; j_call: TRBJ2-7; clone_size: -; d_call: TRBD2; cdr3_nt: TGTGCCAGTAGTATAGAAGCTAGCGGGATTACTTACGAGCAGTACTTC; cdr3_aa: CASSIEASGITYEQYF
v_call: TRBV7-3; j_call: TRBJ2-7; clone_size: -; d_call: TRBD1; cdr3_nt: TGTGCCAGCAGCTCATCGACAGGGCCATACGAGCAGTACTTC; cdr3_aa: CASSSSTGPYEQYF
v_call: TRBV5-1; j_call: TRBJ2-1; clone_size: -; d_call: -; cdr3_nt: TGCGCCAGCAGCTTGAGCGGCGGGACGGGCCTTGAGCAGTTCTTC; cdr3_aa: CASSLSGGTGLEQFF
v_call: TRBV28; j_call: TRBJ2-7; clone_size: -; d_call: -; cdr3_nt: TGTGCCAGCGGGGACGGGATCTCCTACGAGCAGTACTTC; cdr3_aa: CASGDGISYEQYF
v_call: TRBV7-2; j_call: TRBJ2-1; clone_size: -; d_call: TRBD1; cdr3_nt: TGTGCCAGCAGCTTAGTACAGGGGAGCTACAATGAGCAGTTCTTC; cdr3_aa: CASSLVQGSYNEQFF
v_call: TRBV28; j_call: TRBJ1-4; clone_size: -; d_call: TRBD1; cdr3_nt: TGTGCCAGCAGTTTATTCCCAGGACAGGGAAGAGACGAAAAACTGTTTTTT; cdr3_aa: CASSLFPGQGRDEKLFF
v_call: TRBV10-3; j_call: TRBJ2-4; clone_size: -; d_call: TRBD1; cdr3_nt: TGTGCCATCAGTGTTGGACAGGGCGTAACCAAAAACATTCAGTACTTC; cdr3_aa: CAISVGQGVTKNIQYF
v_call: TRBV19; j_call: TRBJ1-2; clone_size: -; d_call: TRBD1; cdr3_nt: TGTGCCAGTAGTATAGTTTCATTTCGTGGCAGGGGGGCCTATGGCTACACCTTC; cdr3_aa: CASSIVSFRGRGAYGYTF
v_call: TRBV11-3; j_call: TRBJ1-3; clone_size: -; d_call: -; cdr3_nt: TGTGCCAGCAGCTTAGTATTGGGATCTGGAAACACCATATATTTT; cdr3_aa: CASSLVLGSGNTIYF
v_call: TRBV4-1; j_call: TRBJ1-6; clone_size: -; d_call: -; cdr3_nt: TGCGCCAGCAGCCAAGAGGGAGGGATGACCTATAATTCACCCCTCCACTTT; cdr3_aa: CASSQEGGMTYNSPLHF
v_call: TRBV28; j_call: TRBJ1-6; clone_size: few; d_call: TRBD1; cdr3_nt: TGTGCCAGCAGTCCACCCGGGACAGGGGTGGGTCCCCTCCACTTT; cdr3_aa: CASSPPGTGVGPLHF
v_call: TRBV5-6; j_call: TRBJ1-3; clone_size: -; d_call: -; cdr3_nt: TGTGCCAGCAGCTTGGATGCAGCCAGTGGAAACACCATATATTTT; cdr3_aa: CASSLDAASGNTIYF
v_call: TRBV5-1; j_call: TRBJ2-3; clone_size: -; d_call: -; cdr3_nt: TGCGCCAGCAGCTTTCAGGATACTAGCACAGATACGCAGTATTTT; cdr3_aa: CASSFQDTSTDTQYF
v_call: TRBV7-9; j_call: TRBJ2-7; clone_size: -; d_call: -; cdr3_nt: TGTGCCAGCAGCTCGCAGGGTTACGAGCAGTACTTC; cdr3_aa: CASSSQGYEQYF
v_call: TRBV6-1; j_call: TRBJ1-5; clone_size: -; d_call: -; cdr3_nt: TGTGCCAGCAGTGAACGGGGGCCCCTAGGCAATCAGCCCCAGCATTTT; cdr3_aa: CASSERGPLGNQPQHF
v_call: TRBV5-1; j_call: TRBJ1-6; clone_size: -; d_call: TRBD1; cdr3_nt: TGCGCCAGCAGCCCCGCCGACAGGGACTATAATTCACCCCTCCACTTT; cdr3_aa: CASSPADRDYNSPLHF
v_call: TRBV28; j_call: TRBJ1-2; clone_size: -; d_call: -; cdr3_nt: TGTGCCAGCAGTTTAATCCGACCTGGACGAGAAGGCTACACCTTC; cdr3_aa: CASSLIRPGREGYTF
v_call: TRBV6-5; j_call: TRBJ1-2; clone_size: -; d_call: -; cdr3_nt: TGTGCCAGCAGCTCCCCTGGGCGTACGGAAGGCTACACCTTC; cdr3_aa: CASSSPGRTEGYTF
v_call: TRBV10-3; j_call: TRBJ1-2; clone_size: -; d_call: TRBD1; cdr3_nt: TGTGCCATCAGCCGCGACAGGGACGGCTATGGCTACACCTTC; cdr3_aa: CAISRDRDGYGYTF
v_call: TRBV7-2; j_call: TRBJ2-1; clone_size: -; d_call: -; cdr3_nt: TGTGCCAGCAGCTTACGCCTACTTACCTACAATGAGCAGTTCTTC; cdr3_aa: CASSLRLLTYNEQFF
v_call: TRBV12-5; j_call: TRBJ2-1; clone_size: few; d_call: -; cdr3_nt: TGTGCTAGTGGGGGCGAGCAGTTCTTC; cdr3_aa: CASGGEQFF
v_call: TRBV6-5; j_call: TRBJ2-3; clone_size: -; d_call: TRBD2; cdr3_nt: TGTGCCAGCAGTTACTCGGGGGGGAGCACAGATACGCAGTATTTT; cdr3_aa: CASSYSGGSTDTQYF
v_call: TRBV6-1; j_call: TRBJ2-5; clone_size: -; d_call: TRBD2; cdr3_nt: TGTGCCAGCAGTGGGACTAGATGGGAGACCCAGTACTTC; cdr3_aa: CASSGTRWETQYF
v_call: TRBV5-4; j_call: TRBJ1-4; clone_size: -; d_call: -; cdr3_nt: TGTGCCAGCAGCTTGGTAGAACAGTCCAAACTGTTTTTT; cdr3_aa: CASSLVEQSKLFF
v_call: TRBV29-1; j_call: TRBJ1-3; clone_size: -; d_call: TRBD1; cdr3_nt: TGCAGCGCTTCGGGGGACAGGGGGATGGACACCATATATTTT; cdr3_aa: CSASGDRGMDTIYF
v_call: TRBV10-2; j_call: TRBJ1-4; clone_size: -; d_call: TRBD1; cdr3_nt: TGCGCCAGCGGGAGACAGGGAGAAAAACTGTTTTTT; cdr3_aa: CASGRQGEKLFF
v_call: TRBV6-5; j_call: TRBJ2-5; clone_size: -; d_call: -; cdr3_nt: TGTGCCAGCAGTTACTCGGGTCTAGGTGTCGCCGAGACCCAGTACTTC; cdr3_aa: CASSYSGLGVAETQYF
v_call: TRBV11-2; j_call: TRBJ1-1; clone_size: -; d_call: -; cdr3_nt: TGTGCCAGCAGCTTAGCCGGAAGCTATGAAGCTTTCTTT; cdr3_aa: CASSLAGSYEAFF
v_call: TRBV5-4; j_call: TRBJ1-1; clone_size: -; d_call: -; cdr3_nt: TGTGCCAGCAGCTTCACAGAGAACACTGAAGCTTTCTTT; cdr3_aa: CASSFTENTEAFF
v_call: TRBV29-1; j_call: TRBJ2-7; clone_size: few; d_call: -; cdr3_nt: TGCAGCGTTAGGACGGTATCCTACGAGCAGTACTTC; cdr3_aa: CSVRTVSYEQYF
v_call: TRBV7-3; j_call: TRBJ2-6; clone_size: -; d_call: TRBD1; cdr3_nt: TGTGCCAGCAGCCCGGGACAGGGAGCCGGGGCCAACGTCCTGACTTTC; cdr3_aa: CASSPGQGAGANVLTF
v_call: TRBV28; j_call: TRBJ1-5; clone_size: -; d_call: -; cdr3_nt: TGTGCCAGCAGTTACCCGGGGGGCAATCAGCCCCAGCATTTT; cdr3_aa: CASSYPGGNQPQHF
v_call: TRBV19; j_call: TRBJ2-4; clone_size: -; d_call: -; cdr3_nt: TGTGCCAGTAGTATGTCAGGAGTAGCCAAAAACATTCAGTACTTC; cdr3_aa: CASSMSGVAKNIQYF
v_call: TRBV2; j_call: TRBJ1-2; clone_size: -; d_call: TRBD1; cdr3_nt: TGTGCCAGCATCTCCGGGACAGGGGGATTGGTTGGCTACACCTTC; cdr3_aa: CASISGTGGLVGYTF
v_call: TRBV7-6; j_call: TRBJ1-3; clone_size: -; d_call: -; cdr3_nt: TGTGCCAGCAGCTTCGGGGGAGTCGGAAACACCATATATTTT; cdr3_aa: CASSFGGVGNTIYF
v_call: TRBV28; j_call: TRBJ2-1; clone_size: -; d_call: -; cdr3_nt: TGTGCCATCGAAGGGTCAGGGAGTCAAGAGTTCTTC; cdr3_aa: CAIEGSGSQEFF
v_call: TRBV4-2; j_call: TRBJ2-7; clone_size: -; d_call: -; cdr3_nt: TGTGCCAGCAGCCAAGAGGGCGGGACCTACGAGCAGTACTTC; cdr3_aa: CASSQEGGTYEQYF
v_call: TRBV10-3; j_call: TRBJ1-2; clone_size: -; d_call: TRBD1; cdr3_nt: TGTGCCACGACCGACAGGGGGTTAGCTAACTATGGCTACACCTTC; cdr3_aa: CATTDRGLANYGYTF
v_call: TRBV11-2; j_call: TRBJ1-2; clone_size: -; d_call: -; cdr3_nt: TGTGCCAGCAGCTTAGAAGCATCCACTAACTATGGCTACACCTTC; cdr3_aa: CASSLEASTNYGYTF
v_call: TRBV27; j_call: TRBJ2-1; clone_size: -; d_call: TRBD1; cdr3_nt: TGTGCCAGCAGTTCACCAGGGGGCGAGCAGTTCTTC; cdr3_aa: CASSSPGGEQFF
v_call: TRBV29-1; j_call: TRBJ2-4; clone_size: -; d_call: -; cdr3_nt: TGCAGCGTTGACCTAGCCAAAAACATTCAGTACTTC; cdr3_aa: CSVDLAKNIQYF
v_call: TRBV19; j_call: TRBJ2-7; clone_size: -; d_call: TRBD2; cdr3_nt: TGTGCCAGTAGTACCGGCGGGAGGGCCGTCGAGCAGTACTTC; cdr3_aa: CASSTGGRAVEQYF